This T cell receptor (beta chain) was sequenced for a study of T-cell reconstitution after alpha-beta-depleted transplantation in children. The CDR3 runs to 13 residues. Trimming removed 4 bases from V and 4 bases from J, with 11 bases in between. Germline CDR1 is SGHDT and CDR2 is YYEEEE. The TCRbeta library was prepared with unique molecular identifiers. TCRdb re-derived calls from the PCR reads in MiXCR, one entry per CDR3 protein. The sample includes hundreds of thousands of distinct CDR3 sequences, around 16% of them seen just once. This clonotype was seen more than once but under ten times. Sequenced material: PBMCs from the stem cell graft donor, taken from the stem cell graft. The chain uses TRBV5-6 and TRBJ1-2, with D possibly being TRBD1 (6 bases). This receptor was taken from a human donor who donated a stem cell graft to a child with acute myeloid leukemia. As DNA, the CDR3 is TGTGCCAGCAGCGGGGACAAGGCCTATGGCTACACCTTC. As protein: CASSGDKAYGYTF.